Reported below is one T cell receptor beta chain. Living in about two dozen US areas, the participants were between 18 and 89 years of age. Authors' methods: Cell counts per sample came from amplifying reference gene primers. TCRdb's table, derived via immunoSEQ multiplex PCR, lists solely in-frame clones and lacks some. Clone size and V and J calls were adopted from that table, with D and trimming inferred from the DNA. The table has around 300,000 clones, about 90% seen once; the top ten hold roughly 1.8%. These data originate in a study of blood T cell repertoires in COVID-19. Study details: Sources were T cells, B-cell-depleted T cells, or PBMCs; the material itself was cDNA or gDNA.

The CDR3 spans 14 residues. The ends lost 2 bases at V and 8 bases at J; junction bases unmatched: 3. CDR1 and CDR2 from the germline V gene are LGHDT and YNNKEL (reference sequence). The sample was PBMCs or T cells enriched from blood (not recorded which). J is TRBJ1-6 and V is TRBV3-1 (or the pseudogene TRBV3-2); 7 positions agree with TRBD1. The clonotype comes from a woman aged 55-69 years who had recovered from COVID-19. CDR3 loop: CASSQLTGDSPLHF. The CDR3 nucleotides are TGTGCCAGCAGCCAATTAACAGGGGATTCACCCCTCCACTTT.